The 3 T cell receptor beta chains presented below share a single source sample, sequenced in a study of OX40 agonist ivuxolimab in advanced cancers. Sequencing used immunoSEQ multiplex PCR; TCRdb keeps in-frame clones, though not all of them. The sample shows about 76,000 clones, roughly 91% of them seen only once. The source material was CD4+ or CD8+ T cells sorted from blood, sampled in a trial of the OX40 agonist ivuxolimab. The receptors originated from an adult with an advanced solid tumor such as melanoma, head and neck, liver or kidney cancer.

The V call is TRBV6-1, the J call TRBJ2-2, with D perhaps TRBD1 (7 bases). This CDR3 contains 14 residues. Between the trimmed V and J ends, which lost 6 bases and 7 bases, there was a span of 15 bases. CDR1 MNHNS and CDR2 SASEGT come from the germline V gene. The CDR3: CASRDAGGGGELFF. CDR3 coding DNA: TGTGCCAGCAGGGACGCAGGGGGAGGCGGGGAGCTGTTTTTT.

The V gene is TRBV18, the J gene TRBJ2-7; D gene uncertain. CDR1 and CDR2 (germline): KGHSH, LQKENI. V was trimmed by 4 bases and J by 2 bases, leaving 12 bases between them. This CDR3 contains 14 residues. Written as DNA, the CDR3 is TGTGCCAGCTCACGATCAGCCCCCGCCTACGAGCAGTACTTC. It yields the protein CASSRSAPAYEQYF.

J is TRBJ2-2 and V is TRBV28; D remains ambiguous. Germline assignment: CDR1 MDHEN and CDR2 SYDVKM. CDR3 length: 11 amino acids. The V end lost 8 bases, the J end lost 5 bases, and 6 bases lay between the germline ends. The CDR3 nucleotides read TGTGCCAGCGGGGTGACCGGGGAGCTGTTTTTT. Protein sequence: CASGVTGELFF.